Listed below are T cell receptor beta chains from one sample, sequenced in a study of cytomegalovirus exposure and HLA in healthy donors. Some clones are missing from TCRdb's copy, which holds only in-frame ones; the method was immunoSEQ multiplex PCR. The sample shows over 95,000 clones, about 78% of them seen only once. Sequences were obtained from PBMCs. The receptors stem from a man between 35 and 55 years old in good health and CMV-seronegative. Each CDR3 is given without its conserved first and last residue. A D gene is named only where the DNA matches it firmly.

v_call: TRBV2
j_call: TRBJ1-5
cdr3_length: 12
d_call: NA
cdr3_aa: ASSDRGANQPQH

v_call: TRBV29-1
j_call: TRBJ1-6
cdr3_length: 11
d_call: NA
cdr3_aa: SVGYAANSPLH

v_call: TRBV7-8
j_call: TRBJ2-7
cdr3_length: 13
d_call: TRBD2
cdr3_aa: ASSPTLADSYEQY

v_call: TRBV2
j_call: NA
cdr3_length: 10
d_call: NA
cdr3_aa: ASNGGGDEQY

v_call: TRBV15
j_call: TRBJ1-3
cdr3_length: 13
d_call: NA
cdr3_aa: ATSRGGPGGNTIY

v_call: TRBV29-1
j_call: TRBJ1-3
cdr3_length: 13
d_call: NA
cdr3_aa: SVRGRGGTGNTIY

v_call: TRBV7-9
j_call: TRBJ2-5
cdr3_length: 13
d_call: TRBD1
cdr3_aa: ASSLAGDSEETQY

v_call: TRBV4-1
j_call: TRBJ1-6
cdr3_length: 13
d_call: TRBD1
cdr3_aa: ASSTRQGADSPLH

v_call: TRBV30
j_call: TRBJ2-5
cdr3_length: 9
d_call: NA
cdr3_aa: ATGGQETQY

v_call: TRBV2
j_call: TRBJ1-4
cdr3_length: 11
d_call: NA
cdr3_aa: ASSDRGNEKLF